Here is one T cell receptor beta chain with its context. TCRdb keeps only in-frame clones here, not all; method: immunoSEQ multiplex PCR. Of roughly 50,000 clones in the sample, just over 85% are singletons; the top ten hold approximately 29%. This CDR3 comprises 15 residues. From germline, CDR1 is LNHDA and CDR2 SQIVND (reference sequence). J lost 8 bases, V lost 0 bases, and 6 bases had no gene match. The sample is drawn from a study of blood T cell repertoires in COVID-19. Study summary: The samples span acute and convalescent COVID-19 from the United States, Italy and Spain. PBMCs, B-cell-depleted T cells, or T cells provided the cDNA or gDNA that made up the material.

The receptor was derived from a human donor in a cohort sampled during active COVID-19. The sequenced material came from peripheral blood. V and J are TRBV19 and TRBJ2-1; TRBD2 matches at 8 bases. For the CDR3, the DNA is TGTGCCAGTAGTATAGATTCGGGAGGGCGGGATGAGCAGTTCTTC. This translates into CASSIDSGGRDEQFF.